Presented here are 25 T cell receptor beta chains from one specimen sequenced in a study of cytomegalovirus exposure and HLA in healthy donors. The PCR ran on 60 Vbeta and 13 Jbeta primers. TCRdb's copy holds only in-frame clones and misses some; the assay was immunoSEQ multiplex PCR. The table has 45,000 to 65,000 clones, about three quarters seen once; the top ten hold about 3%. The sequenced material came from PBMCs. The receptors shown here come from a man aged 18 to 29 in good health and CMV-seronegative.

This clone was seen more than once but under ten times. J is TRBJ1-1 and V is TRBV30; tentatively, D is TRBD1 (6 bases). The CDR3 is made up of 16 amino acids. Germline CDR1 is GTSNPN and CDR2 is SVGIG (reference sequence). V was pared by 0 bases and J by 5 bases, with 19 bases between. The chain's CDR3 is CAWSVGRGLMGTEAFF. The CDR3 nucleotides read TGTGCCTGGAGTGTCGGCAGGGGTCTTATGGGGACTGAAGCTTTCTTT.

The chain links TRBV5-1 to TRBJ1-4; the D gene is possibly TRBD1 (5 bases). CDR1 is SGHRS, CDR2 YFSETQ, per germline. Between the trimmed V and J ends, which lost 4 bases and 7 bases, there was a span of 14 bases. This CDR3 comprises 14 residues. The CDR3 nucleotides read TGCGCCAGCAGCCCGGTCCCTGGGGCTGAAAAACTGTTTTTT. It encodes CASSPVPGAEKLFF.

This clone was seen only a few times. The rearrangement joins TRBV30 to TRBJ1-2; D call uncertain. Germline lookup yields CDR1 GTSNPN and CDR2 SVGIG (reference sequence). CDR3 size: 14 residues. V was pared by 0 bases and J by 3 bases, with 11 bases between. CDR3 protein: CAWSVGSGDYGYTF. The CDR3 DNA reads TGTGCCTGGAGTGTTGGGTCGGGAGACTATGGCTACACCTTC.

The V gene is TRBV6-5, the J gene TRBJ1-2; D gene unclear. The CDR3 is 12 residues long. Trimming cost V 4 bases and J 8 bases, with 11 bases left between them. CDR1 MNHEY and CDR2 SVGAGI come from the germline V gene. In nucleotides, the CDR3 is TGTGCCAGCAGTTCGAGGGTGAGGGGCTACACCTTC. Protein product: CASSSRVRGYTF.

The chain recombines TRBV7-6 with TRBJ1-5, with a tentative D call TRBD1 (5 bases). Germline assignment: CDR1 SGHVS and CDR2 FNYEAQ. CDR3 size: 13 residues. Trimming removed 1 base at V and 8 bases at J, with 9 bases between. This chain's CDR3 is CASSLGGGEPQHF. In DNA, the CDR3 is TGTGCCAGCAGCTTAGGGGGGGGTGAGCCCCAGCATTTT.

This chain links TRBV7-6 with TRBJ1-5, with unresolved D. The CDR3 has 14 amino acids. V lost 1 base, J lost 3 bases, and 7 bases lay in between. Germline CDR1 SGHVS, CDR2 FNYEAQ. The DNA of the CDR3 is TGTGCCAGCAGCTTAGGGCAGATCAATCAGCCCCAGCATTTT. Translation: CASSLGQINQPQHF. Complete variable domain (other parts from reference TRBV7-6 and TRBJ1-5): GAGVSQSPRYKVTKRGQDVALRCDPISGHVSLYWYRQALGQGPEFLTYFNYEAQQDKSGLPNDRFSAERPEGSISTLTIQRTEQRDSAMYRCASSLGQINQPQHFGDGTRLSIL.

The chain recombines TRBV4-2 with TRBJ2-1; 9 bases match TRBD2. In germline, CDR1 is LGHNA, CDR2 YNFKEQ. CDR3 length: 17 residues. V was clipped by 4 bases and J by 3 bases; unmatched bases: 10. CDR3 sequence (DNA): TGTGCCAGCAGCCCCGAAGCGCTAGCGGGACGCTACAATGAGCAGTTCTTC. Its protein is CASSPEALAGRYNEQFF.

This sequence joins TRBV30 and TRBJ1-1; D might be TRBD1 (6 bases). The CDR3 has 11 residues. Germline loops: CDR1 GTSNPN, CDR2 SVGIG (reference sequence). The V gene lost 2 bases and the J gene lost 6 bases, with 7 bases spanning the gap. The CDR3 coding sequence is TGTGCCTGGAGTAGGACAGCTGAAGCTTTCTTT. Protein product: CAWSRTAEAFF. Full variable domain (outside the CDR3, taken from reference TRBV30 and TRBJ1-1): SQTIHQWPATLVQPVGSPLSLECTVEGTSNPNLYWYRQAAGRGLQLLFYSVGIGQISSEVPQNLSASRPQDRQFILSSKKLLLSDSGFYLCAWSRTAEAFFGQGTRLTVV.

DNA for the CDR3: TGCGCCAGCAGCCAAAGCGGGGGATCCTTACGTTCCTACGAGCAGTACTTC. Protein product: CASSQSGGSLRSYEQYF. The rearrangement joins TRBV4-1 to TRBJ2-7, with 8 nucleotides matching TRBD2. Germline V gene sequence: CDR1 MGHRA, CDR2 YSYEKL. CDR3 length equals 17 residues. Trimming at V came to 2 bases and at J to 1 base, leaving 10 bases not matched to a gene.

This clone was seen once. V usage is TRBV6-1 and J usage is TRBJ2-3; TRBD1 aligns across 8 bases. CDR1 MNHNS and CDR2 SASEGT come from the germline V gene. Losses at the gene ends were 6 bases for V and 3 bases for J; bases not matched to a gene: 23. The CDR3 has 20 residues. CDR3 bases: TGTGCCAGCAGGGAACGAACCATCCTTGACAGGGGACGATGGACAGATACGCAGTATTTT. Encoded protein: CASRERTILDRGRWTDTQYF.

CDR3 sequence reads: CASSAGVQNYGYTF. The CDR3 region has the DNA TGTGCCAGCAGTGCGGGGGTACAGAACTATGGCTACACCTTC. The V and J genes are TRBV25-1 and TRBJ1-2; a possible D gene is TRBD1 (5 bases). From germline, CDR1 is MGHDK and CDR2 SYGVNS. V lost 4 bases, J lost 2 bases, and 11 bases lay in between. CDR3 size: 14 residues.

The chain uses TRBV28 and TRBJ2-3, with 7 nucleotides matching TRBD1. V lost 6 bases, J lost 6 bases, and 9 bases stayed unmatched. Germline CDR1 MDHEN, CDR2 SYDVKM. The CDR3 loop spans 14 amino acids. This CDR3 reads CASSFRGISDTQYF. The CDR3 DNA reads TGTGCCAGCAGCTTCAGGGGGATATCGGATACGCAGTATTTT.

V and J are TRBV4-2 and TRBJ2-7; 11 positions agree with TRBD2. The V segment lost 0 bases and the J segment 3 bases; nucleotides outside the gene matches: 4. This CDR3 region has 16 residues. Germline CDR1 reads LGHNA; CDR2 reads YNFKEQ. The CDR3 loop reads CASSQEGTSGLYEQYF. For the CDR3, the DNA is TGTGCCAGCAGCCAAGAGGGGACTAGCGGCCTCTACGAGCAGTACTTC.

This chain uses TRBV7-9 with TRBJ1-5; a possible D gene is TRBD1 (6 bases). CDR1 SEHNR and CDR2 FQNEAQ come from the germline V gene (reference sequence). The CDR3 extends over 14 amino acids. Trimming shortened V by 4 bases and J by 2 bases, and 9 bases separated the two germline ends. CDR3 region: CASSSSGGNQPQHF. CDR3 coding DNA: TGTGCCAGCAGCTCCTCAGGGGGCAATCAGCCCCAGCATTTT.

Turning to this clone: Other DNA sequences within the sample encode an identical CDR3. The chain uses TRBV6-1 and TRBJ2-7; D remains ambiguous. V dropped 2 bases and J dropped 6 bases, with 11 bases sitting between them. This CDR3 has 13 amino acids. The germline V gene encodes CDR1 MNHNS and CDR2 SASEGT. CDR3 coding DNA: TGTGCCAGCAGTGAATTAGACACATCCGAGCAGTACTTC. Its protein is CASSELDTSEQYF.

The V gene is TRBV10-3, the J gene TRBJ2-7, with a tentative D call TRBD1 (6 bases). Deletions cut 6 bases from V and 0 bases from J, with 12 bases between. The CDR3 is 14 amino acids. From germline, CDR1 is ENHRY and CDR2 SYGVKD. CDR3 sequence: CAIRDGTSSYEQYF. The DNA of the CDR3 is TGTGCCATCAGGGACGGGACATCCTCCTACGAGCAGTACTTC.

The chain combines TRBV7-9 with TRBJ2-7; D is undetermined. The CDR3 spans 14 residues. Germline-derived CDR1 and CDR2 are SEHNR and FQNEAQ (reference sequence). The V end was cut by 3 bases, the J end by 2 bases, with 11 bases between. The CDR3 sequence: CASSLAAAAYEQYF. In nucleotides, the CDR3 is TGTGCCAGCAGCTTGGCCGCGGCCGCCTACGAGCAGTACTTC.

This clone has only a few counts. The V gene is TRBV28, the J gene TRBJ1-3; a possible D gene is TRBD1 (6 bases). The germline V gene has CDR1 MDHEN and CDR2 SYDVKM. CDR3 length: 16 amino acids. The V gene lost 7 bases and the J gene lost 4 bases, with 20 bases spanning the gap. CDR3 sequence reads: CASTVDSHRIGNTIYF. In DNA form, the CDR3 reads TGTGCCAGCACCGTGGACAGTCATCGGATCGGAAACACCATATATTTT.

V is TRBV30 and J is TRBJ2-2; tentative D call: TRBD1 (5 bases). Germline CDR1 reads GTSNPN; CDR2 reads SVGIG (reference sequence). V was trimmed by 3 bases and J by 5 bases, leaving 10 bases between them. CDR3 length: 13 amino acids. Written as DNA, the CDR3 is TGTGCCTGGAGCGCAGGGTTGACCGGGGAGCTGTTTTTT. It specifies CAWSAGLTGELFF.

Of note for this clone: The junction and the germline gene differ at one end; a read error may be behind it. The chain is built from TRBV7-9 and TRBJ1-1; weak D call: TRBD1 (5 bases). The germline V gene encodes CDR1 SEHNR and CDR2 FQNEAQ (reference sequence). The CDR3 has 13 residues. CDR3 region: CASSPPRQSETFF. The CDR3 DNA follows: TGTGCCAGCAGCCCTCCCCGACAGTCTGAAACTTTCTTT. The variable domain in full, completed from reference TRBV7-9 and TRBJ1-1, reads DTGVSQNPRHKITKRGQNVTFRCDPISEHNRLYWYRQTLGQGPEFLTYFQNEAQLEKSRLLSDRFSAERPKGSFSTLEIQRTEQGDSAMYLCASSPPRQSETFFGQGTRLTVV.

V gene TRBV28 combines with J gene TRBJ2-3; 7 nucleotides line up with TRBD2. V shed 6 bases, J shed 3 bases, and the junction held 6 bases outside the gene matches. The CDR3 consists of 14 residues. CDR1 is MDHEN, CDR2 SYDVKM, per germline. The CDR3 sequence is CASSPRGGTDTQYF. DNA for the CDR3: TGTGCCAGCAGCCCACGGGGAGGGACAGATACGCAGTATTTT.

The CDR3: CASSLGRKVQSYNEQFF. CDR3 bases: TGTGCCAGCAGTTTGGGGCGGAAGGTCCAGTCCTACAATGAGCAGTTCTTC. The V and J genes are TRBV28 and TRBJ2-1, with D tentatively TRBD1 (5 bases). V was clipped by 3 bases and J by 1 base, with 16 bases between them. The V gene's germline CDR1 is MDHEN and CDR2 SYDVKM. The length of the CDR3 is 17 residues.

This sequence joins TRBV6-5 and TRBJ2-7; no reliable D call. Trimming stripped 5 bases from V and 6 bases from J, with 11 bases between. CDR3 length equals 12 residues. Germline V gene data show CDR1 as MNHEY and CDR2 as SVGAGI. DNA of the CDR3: TGTGCCAGCAGTCAATCCAGTTTCGAGCAGTACTTC. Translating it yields CASSQSSFEQYF.

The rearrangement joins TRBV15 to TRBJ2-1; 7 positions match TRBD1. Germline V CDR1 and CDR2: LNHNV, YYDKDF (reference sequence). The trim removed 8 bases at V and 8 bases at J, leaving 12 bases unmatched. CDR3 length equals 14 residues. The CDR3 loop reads CATGDREPHHEQFF. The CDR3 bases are TGTGCCACCGGTGACAGGGAGCCTCACCATGAGCAGTTCTTC.

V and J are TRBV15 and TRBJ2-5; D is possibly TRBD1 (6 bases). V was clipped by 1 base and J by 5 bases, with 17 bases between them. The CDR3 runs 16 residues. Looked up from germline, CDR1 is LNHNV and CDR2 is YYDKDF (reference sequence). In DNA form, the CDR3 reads TGTGCCACCAGCAGAGTGGCAGGGGTTGGTGAGGAGACCCAGTACTTC. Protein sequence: CATSRVAGVGEETQYF.